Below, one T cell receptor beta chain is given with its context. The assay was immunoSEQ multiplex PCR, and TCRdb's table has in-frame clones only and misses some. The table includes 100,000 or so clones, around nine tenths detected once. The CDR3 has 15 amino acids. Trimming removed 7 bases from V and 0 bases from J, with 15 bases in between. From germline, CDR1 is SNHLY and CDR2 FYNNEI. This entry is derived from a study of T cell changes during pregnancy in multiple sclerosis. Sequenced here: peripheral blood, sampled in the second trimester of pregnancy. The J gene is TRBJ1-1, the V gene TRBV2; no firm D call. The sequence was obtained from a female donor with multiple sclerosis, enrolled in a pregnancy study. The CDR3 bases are TGTGCCAGCACATATGGGCGTCCCATGAACACTGAAGCTTTCTTT. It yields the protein CASTYGRPMNTEAFF.